This TCR beta chain was found in a study of OX40 agonist ivuxolimab in advanced cancers. Study in general: Dose-escalation cases comprised hepatocellular carcinoma, melanoma, renal cell or head and neck cancer.

Profiled with immunoSEQ multiplex PCR; TCRdb holds only in-frame clones, not every one. This sample has 43,000 or so clones; approximately 83% occur once, and the top ten carry less than 35%. This CDR3 is built from 14 residues. V was trimmed by 6 bases and J by 9 bases, leaving 18 bases between them. In germline, CDR1 is MNHEY, CDR2 SVGAGI. This TCR was sampled from an adult with an advanced solid tumor such as melanoma, head and neck, liver or kidney cancer. Sequenced material: CD4+ or CD8+ T cells sorted from blood, taken in a trial of the OX40 agonist ivuxolimab. V is TRBV6-5 and J is TRBJ2-4; TRBD2 might be the D (6 bases). The CDR3 loop is CASSPEGPGAIQYF. DNA of the CDR3: TGTGCCAGCAGCCCCGAAGGCCCGGGAGCCATTCAGTACTTC.